This TCR beta chain is drawn from a study of OX40 agonist ivuxolimab in advanced cancers. Study in general: In this trial design, patients received ivuxolimab intravenously at 0.01 to 10 mg/kg every 2 weeks. Cohort: approximately 79% men, mean age approximately 64, aged about 20 to 79. Three patients, one with hepatocellular carcinoma and two with cutaneous melanoma, achieved partial responses.

Individuals having autoimmune disease history or systemic immunosuppression were not enrolled. Profiling relied on immunoSEQ multiplex PCR, and the TCRdb table lists in-frame clones only, not all of them. The sample records about 63,000 clones, about four fifths being singletons. Looked up from germline, CDR1 is GTSNPN and CDR2 is SVGIG (reference sequence). V was cut by 1 base and J by 14 bases, with 18 bases left in between. The CDR3 runs to 14 residues. The genes are TRBV30 and TRBJ1-6, with D possibly being TRBD1 (5 bases). This sequence was found in an adult with an advanced solid tumor such as melanoma, head and neck, liver or kidney cancer. The material sequenced was CD4+ or CD8+ T cells sorted from blood, taken in a trial of the OX40 agonist ivuxolimab. The CDR3 reads CAWSGGALTKTLHF. Here the CDR3 DNA reads TGTGCCTGGAGTGGTGGGGCCCTCACTAAGACCCTCCACTTT.